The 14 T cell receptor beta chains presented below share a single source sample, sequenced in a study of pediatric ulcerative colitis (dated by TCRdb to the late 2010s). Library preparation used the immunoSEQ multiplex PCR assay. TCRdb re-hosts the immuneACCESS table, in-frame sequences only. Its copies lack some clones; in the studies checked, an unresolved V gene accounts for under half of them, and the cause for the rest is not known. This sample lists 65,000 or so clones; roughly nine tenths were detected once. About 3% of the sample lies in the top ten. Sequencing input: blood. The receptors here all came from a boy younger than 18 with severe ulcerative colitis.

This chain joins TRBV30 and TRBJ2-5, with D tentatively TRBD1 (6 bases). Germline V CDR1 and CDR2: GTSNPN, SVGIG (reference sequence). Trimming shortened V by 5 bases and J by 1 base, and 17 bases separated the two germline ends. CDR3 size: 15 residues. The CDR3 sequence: CAWGGPPLVQETQYF. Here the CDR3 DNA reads TGTGCCTGGGGGGGCCCCCCATTGGTCCAAGAGACCCAGTACTTC.

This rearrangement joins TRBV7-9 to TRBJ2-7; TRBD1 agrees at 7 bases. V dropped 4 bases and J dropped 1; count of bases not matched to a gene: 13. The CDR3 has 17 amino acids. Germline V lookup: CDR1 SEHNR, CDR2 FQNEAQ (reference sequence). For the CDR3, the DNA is TGTGCCAGCAGCTCCATAGGGGATGGGACAGCATCCTACGAGCAGTACTTC. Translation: CASSSIGDGTASYEQYF.

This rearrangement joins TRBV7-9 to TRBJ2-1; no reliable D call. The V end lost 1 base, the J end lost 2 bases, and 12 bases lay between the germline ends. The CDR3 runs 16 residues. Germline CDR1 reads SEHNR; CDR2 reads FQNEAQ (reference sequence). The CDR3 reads CASSLGQENPYNEQFF. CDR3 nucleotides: TGTGCCAGCAGCTTAGGTCAGGAGAACCCCTACAATGAGCAGTTCTTC.

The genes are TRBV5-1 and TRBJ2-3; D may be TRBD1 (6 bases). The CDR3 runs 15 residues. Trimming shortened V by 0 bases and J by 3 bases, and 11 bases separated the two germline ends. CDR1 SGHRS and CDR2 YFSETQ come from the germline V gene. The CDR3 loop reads CASSLGQGMTDTQYF. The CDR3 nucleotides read TGCGCCAGCAGCTTGGGGCAGGGGATGACAGATACGCAGTATTTT.

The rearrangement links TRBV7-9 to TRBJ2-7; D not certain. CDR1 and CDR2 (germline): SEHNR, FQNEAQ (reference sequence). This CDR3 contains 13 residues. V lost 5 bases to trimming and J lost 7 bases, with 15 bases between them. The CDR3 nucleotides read TGTGCCAGCAGCCCCCCCGCCGGGTCTGAGCAGTACTTC. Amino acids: CASSPPAGSEQYF. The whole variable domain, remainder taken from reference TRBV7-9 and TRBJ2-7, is DTGVSQNPRHKITKRGQNVTFRCDPISEHNRLYWYRQTLGQGPEFLTYFQNEAQLEKSRLLSDRFSAERPKGSFSTLEIQRTEQGDSAMYLCASSPPAGSEQYFGPGTRLTVT.

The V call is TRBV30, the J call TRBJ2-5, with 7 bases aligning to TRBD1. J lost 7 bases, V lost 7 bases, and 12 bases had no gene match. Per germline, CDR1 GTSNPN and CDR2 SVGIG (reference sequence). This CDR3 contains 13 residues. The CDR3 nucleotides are TGTGCCTCAGACAGGGAAGACCCACGGACCCAGTACTTC. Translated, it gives CASDREDPRTQYF.

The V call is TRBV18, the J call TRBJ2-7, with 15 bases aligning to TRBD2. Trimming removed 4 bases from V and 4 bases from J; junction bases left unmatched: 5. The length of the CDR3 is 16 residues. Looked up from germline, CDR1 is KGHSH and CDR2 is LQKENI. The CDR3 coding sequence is TGTGCCAGCTCACTCGTTGGACTAGCGGGAGGGTACGAGCAGTACTTC. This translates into CASSLVGLAGGYEQYF.

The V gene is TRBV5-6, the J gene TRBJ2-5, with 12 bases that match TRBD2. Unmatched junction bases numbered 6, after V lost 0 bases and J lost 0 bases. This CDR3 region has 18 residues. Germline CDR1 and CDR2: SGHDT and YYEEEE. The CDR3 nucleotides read TGTGCCAGCAGCTTGGCCACTAGCGGGAGGTCCTACCAAGAGACCCAGTACTTC. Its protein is CASSLATSGRSYQETQYF.

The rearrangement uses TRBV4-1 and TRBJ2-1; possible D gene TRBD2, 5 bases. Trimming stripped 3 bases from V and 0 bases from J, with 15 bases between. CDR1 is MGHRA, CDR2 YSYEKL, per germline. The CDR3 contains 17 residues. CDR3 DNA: TGCGCCAGCAGCCAGGAGGACCCCCCAGGCTCCTACAATGAGCAGTTCTTC. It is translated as CASSQEDPPGSYNEQFF.

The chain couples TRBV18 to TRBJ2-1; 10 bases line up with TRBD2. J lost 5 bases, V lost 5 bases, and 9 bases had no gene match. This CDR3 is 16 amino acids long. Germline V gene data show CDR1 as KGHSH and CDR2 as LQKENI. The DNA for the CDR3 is TGTGCCAGCTCAAGGCTAGCGGGAGAAGCCCACAATGAGCAGTTCTTC. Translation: CASSRLAGEAHNEQFF.

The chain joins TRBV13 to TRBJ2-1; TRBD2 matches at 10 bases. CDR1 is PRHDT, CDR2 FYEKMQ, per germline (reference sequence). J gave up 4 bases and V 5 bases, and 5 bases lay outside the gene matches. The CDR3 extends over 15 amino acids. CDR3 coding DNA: TGTGCCAGCAGCCCCACTAGCGGGACTTACAATGAGCAGTTCTTC. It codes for CASSPTSGTYNEQFF. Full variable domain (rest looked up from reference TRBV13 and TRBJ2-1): AAGVIQSPRHLIKEKRETATLKCYPIPRHDTVYWYQQGPGQDPQFLISFYEKMQSDKGSIPDRFSAQQFSDYHSELNMSSLELGDSALYFCASSPTSGTYNEQFFGPGTRLTVL.

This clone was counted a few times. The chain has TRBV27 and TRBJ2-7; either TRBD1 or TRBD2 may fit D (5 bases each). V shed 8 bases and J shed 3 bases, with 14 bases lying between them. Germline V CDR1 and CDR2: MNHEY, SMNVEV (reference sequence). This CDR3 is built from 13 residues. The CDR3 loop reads CASGRDANYEQYF. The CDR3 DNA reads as TGTGCCAGCGGACGGGACGCCAACTACGAGCAGTACTTC.

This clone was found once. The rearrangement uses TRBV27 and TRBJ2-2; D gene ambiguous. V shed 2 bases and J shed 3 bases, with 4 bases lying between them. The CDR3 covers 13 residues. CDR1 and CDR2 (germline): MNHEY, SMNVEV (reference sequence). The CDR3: CASSLQYTGELFF. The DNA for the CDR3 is TGTGCCAGCAGTTTACAGTACACCGGGGAGCTGTTTTTT.

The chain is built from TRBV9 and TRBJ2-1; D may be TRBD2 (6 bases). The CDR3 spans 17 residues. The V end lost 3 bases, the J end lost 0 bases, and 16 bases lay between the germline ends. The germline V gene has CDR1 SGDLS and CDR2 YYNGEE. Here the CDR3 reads CASSATPSASSYNEQFF. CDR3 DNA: TGTGCCAGCAGCGCGACCCCTAGCGCCAGCTCCTACAATGAGCAGTTCTTC.